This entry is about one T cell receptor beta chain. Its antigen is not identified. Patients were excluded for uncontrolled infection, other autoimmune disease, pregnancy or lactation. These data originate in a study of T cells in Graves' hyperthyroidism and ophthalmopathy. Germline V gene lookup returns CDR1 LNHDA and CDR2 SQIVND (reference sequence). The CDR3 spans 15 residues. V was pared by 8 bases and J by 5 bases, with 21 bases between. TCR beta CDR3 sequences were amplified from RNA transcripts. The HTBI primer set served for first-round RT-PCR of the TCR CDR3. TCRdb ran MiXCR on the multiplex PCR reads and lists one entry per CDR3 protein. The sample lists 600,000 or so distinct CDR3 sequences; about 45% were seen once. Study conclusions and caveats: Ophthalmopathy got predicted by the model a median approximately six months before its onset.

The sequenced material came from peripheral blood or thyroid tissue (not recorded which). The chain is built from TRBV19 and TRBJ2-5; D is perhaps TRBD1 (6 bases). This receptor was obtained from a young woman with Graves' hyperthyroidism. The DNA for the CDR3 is TGTGCCAGTGAAAACCGGGACATCGGTTCGGAGACCCAGTACTTC. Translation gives CASENRDIGSETQYF.